The clone carrying this T cell receptor beta chain was picked up a small number of times. Its antigen is unidentified. The data stem from a study of OX40 agonist ivuxolimab in advanced cancers. Notes on the study in general: Individuals who were partial responders at 0.1-3.0 mg/kg had clonal expansion that ranked among the lowest.

Only in-frame clones appear in the TCRdb table, and some are missing; sequencing was by immunoSEQ multiplex PCR. The data show about 100,000 clones, around 93% seen once. Germline V gene lookup returns CDR1 SGHVS and CDR2 FQNEAQ. The V and J ends lost 5 bases and 4 bases respectively, with 14 bases between them. The CDR3 totals 15 residues. The sequencing here drew on CD4+ or CD8+ T cells sorted from blood, taken in a trial of the OX40 agonist ivuxolimab. This TCR was recovered from an adult with an advanced solid tumor such as melanoma, head and neck, liver or kidney cancer. V gene TRBV7-8 combines with J gene TRBJ2-2, with D possibly being TRBD2 (6 bases). The CDR3 DNA sequence: TGTGCCAGCAGCCCCTCCGTGGGGGGCACCGGGGAGCTGTTTTTT. This gives the protein CASSPSVGGTGELFF.